The TCR beta chain under discussion was sequenced for a study of shared clonotypes between healthy human individuals. Study-level information: The plates for each donor numbered three CD4 naive, three CD4 memory, two CD8 naive and one CD8 memory. Study-wide points: Apart from blood, nothing was sampled; tissue repertoires likely differ. Naive subsets tended to show greater estimated richness than memory subsets.

Germline CDR1 MNHEY, CDR2 SMNVEV (reference sequence). This CDR3 contains 16 residues. Trimming took 3 bases from V and 0 from J, leaving 9 bases between them. Data came from immunoSEQ multiplex PCR; TCRdb stores just in-frame clones and leaves some out. The sample records around 1.9 million clones, approximately 94% being singletons. Terminally differentiated effector memory CD45RA+ cells were left out of the naive CD8 fraction, which was CD45RO-negative and positively selected for CCR7. For this clone: Antigen: not known.

The sequencing input was naive CD8+ T cells from PBMCs. The source is a man aged 18 to 30 in good health. Some clones in this sample may be carry-over from other donors' samples. V gene TRBV27 combines with J gene TRBJ2-6; D is undetermined. The CDR3 DNA reads as TGTGCCAGCAGTTTGAGAGAACCCTCTGGGGCCAACGTCCTGACTTTC. It yields the protein CASSLREPSGANVLTF.